Detailed here is one TCR beta chain. The T cells that were sequenced for TCR beta were CD8+ and CD4+ cells from blood. Susac syndrome patients met recently defined diagnostic criteria for definite or probable disease. In contrast to the negatively isolated CD8+ and CD4+ T cells, TEMRA cells were FACS-enriched. The data belong to a study of CD8 T cells in Susac syndrome. Reverse transcription of roughly 0.5 to 1 ug RNA used random hexamers. With immunoSEQ multiplex PCR, TCR beta CDR3 was amplified across 54 Vbeta and 13 Jbeta. MiXCR, run by TCRdb on the immunoSEQ multiplex PCR reads, gives a single entry per CDR3 protein. The sample has 130,000 or so distinct CDR3 sequences; over 95% are singletons. The CDR3 runs 16 residues. Germline V gene lookup returns CDR1 DFQATT and CDR2 SNEGSKA (reference sequence). Trimming took off 0 bases at V and 2 bases at J, with 16 bases between the two ends.

The sequenced sample consisted of CD4+ T cells from PBMCs. The receptor's source is a human donor with Susac syndrome. V is TRBV20-1 and J is TRBJ1-1; D may be TRBD1 (6 bases). The CDR3 sequence: CSARDLGGAGNTEAFF. The CDR3 DNA is TGCAGTGCTAGAGATTTGGGGGGCGCCGGTAACACTGAAGCTTTCTTT.